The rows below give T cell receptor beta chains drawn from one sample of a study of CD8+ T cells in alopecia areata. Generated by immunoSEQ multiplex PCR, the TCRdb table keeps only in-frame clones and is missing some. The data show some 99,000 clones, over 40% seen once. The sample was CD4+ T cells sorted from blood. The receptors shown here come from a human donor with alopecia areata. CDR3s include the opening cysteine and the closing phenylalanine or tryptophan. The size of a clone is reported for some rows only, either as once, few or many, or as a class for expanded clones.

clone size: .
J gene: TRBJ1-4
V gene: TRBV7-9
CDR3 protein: CASSLSNEKLFF

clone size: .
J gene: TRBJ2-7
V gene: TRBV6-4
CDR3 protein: CASKGLGQYF

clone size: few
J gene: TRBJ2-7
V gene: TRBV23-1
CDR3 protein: CASSQILGLHEQYF

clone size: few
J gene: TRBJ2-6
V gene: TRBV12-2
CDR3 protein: CASRLAEGATARVLTF

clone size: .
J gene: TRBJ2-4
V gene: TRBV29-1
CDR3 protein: CSVLGGAKNIQYF

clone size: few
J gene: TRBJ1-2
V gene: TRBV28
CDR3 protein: CASGQAYGYTF

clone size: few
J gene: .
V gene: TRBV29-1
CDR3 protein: CSVQSWSTYEQYF

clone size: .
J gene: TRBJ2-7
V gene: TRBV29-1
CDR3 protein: CSVGNRVGYEQYF

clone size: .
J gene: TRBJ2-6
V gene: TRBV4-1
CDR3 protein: CASSARDRSTSGANVLTF

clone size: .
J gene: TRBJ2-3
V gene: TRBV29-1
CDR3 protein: CSVATKGGSTDTQYF

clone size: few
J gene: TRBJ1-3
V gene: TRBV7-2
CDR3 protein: CASSLDRRAGNTIYF

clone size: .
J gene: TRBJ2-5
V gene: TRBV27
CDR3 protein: CASSFLRTGHQETQYF

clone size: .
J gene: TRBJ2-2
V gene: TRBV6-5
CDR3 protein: CASRPGQPTGELFF

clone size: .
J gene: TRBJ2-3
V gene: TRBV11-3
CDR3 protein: CASSSPAGGRVGADTQYF

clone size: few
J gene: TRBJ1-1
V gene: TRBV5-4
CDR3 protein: CASSDDHTEAFF

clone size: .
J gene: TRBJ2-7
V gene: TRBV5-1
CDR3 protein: CASSSGTSGYEQYF

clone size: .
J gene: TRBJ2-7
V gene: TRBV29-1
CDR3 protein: CSVVVTSYEQYF

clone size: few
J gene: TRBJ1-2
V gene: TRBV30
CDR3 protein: CAWGRGGPHGYTF

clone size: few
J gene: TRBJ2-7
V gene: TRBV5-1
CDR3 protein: CASSQGVHPDEQYF

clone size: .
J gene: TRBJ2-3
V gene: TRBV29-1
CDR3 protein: CSVAPDRAKGNTQYF

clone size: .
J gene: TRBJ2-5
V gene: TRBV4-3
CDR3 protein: CASSQVGGGGETQYF

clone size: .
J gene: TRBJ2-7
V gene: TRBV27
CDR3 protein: CASSSRTGYEQYF